This T cell receptor beta chain is drawn from a study of T cells in Graves' hyperthyroidism and ophthalmopathy. Researchers took RNA transcripts and amplified the TCR beta CDR3 regions from them. Researchers ran a first-round RT-PCR on the TCR CDR3 using the HTBI primer set. TCRdb reprocessed the multiplex PCR reads via MiXCR and lists one record per CDR3 protein. In the table there are hundreds of thousands of distinct CDR3 sequences, 14% of which are singletons. This clonotype was recorded at least ten times. CDR1 is SSHAT, CDR2 FNYEAQ, per germline (reference sequence). The length of the CDR3 is 12 residues.

The clonotype originates from a woman aged 18-29 years with Graves' hyperthyroidism. The chain uses TRBV7-7 and TRBJ2-7, with D unresolved. The source material was blood. CDR3 region: CVGRSPPREQYF. CDR3 DNA: TGTGTGGGCCGATCTCCCCCGCGCGAGCAGTACTTC.